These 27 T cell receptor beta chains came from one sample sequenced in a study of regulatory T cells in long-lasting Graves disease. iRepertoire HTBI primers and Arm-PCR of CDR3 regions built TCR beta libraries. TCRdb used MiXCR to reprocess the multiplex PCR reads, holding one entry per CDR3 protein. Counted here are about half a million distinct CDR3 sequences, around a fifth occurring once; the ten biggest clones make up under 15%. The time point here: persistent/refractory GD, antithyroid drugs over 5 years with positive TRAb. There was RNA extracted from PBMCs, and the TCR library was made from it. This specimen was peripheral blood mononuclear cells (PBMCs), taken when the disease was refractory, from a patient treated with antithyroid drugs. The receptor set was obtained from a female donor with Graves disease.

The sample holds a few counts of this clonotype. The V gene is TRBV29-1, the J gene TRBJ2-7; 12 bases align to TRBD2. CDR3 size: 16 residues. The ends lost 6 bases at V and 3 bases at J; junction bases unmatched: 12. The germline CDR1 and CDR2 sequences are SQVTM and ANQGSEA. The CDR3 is CSVLAGGGALHYEQYF. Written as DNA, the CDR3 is TGCAGCGTCCTAGCGGGGGGGGGGGCATTACACTACGAGCAGTACTTC.

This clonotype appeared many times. The CDR3 protein is CASSYSNTGVNYGYTF. The CDR3 nucleotides are TGTGCCAGCAGTTACTCGAACACAGGGGTTAACTATGGCTACACCTTC. The chain combines TRBV6-2 or TRBV6-3 with TRBJ1-2; 7 nucleotides match TRBD1. Germline loops: CDR1 MNHEY, CDR2 SVGEGT. V lost 0 bases to trimming and J lost 1 base; unmatched junction nucleotides: 5. The CDR3 is made up of 16 amino acids.

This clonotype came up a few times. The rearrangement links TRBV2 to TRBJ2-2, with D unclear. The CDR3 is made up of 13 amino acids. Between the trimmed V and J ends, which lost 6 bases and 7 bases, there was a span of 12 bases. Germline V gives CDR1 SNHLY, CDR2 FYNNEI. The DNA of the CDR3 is TGTGCCAGCAGAATGAGTTATATCGGGGAGCTGTTTTTT. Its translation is CASRMSYIGELFF.

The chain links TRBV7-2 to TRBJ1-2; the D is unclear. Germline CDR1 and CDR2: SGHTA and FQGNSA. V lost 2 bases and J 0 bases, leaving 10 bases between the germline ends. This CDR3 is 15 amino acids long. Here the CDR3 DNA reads TGTGCCAGCAGCTTAAGTTCCCAGACTAACTATGGCTACACCTTC. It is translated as CASSLSSQTNYGYTF.

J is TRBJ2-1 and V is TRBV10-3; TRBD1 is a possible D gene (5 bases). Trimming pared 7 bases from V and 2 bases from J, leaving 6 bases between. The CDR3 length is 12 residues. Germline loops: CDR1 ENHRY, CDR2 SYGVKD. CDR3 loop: CAIKTAYNEQFF. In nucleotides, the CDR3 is TGTGCCATCAAGACAGCCTACAATGAGCAGTTCTTC.

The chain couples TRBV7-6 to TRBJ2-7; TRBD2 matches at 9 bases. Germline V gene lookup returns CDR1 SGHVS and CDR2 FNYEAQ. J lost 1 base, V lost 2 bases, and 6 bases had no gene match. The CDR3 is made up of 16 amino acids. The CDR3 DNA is TGTGCCAGCAGCTTAACGGCTAGCGGGGCGTCCTACGAGCAGTACTTC. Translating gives CASSLTASGASYEQYF.

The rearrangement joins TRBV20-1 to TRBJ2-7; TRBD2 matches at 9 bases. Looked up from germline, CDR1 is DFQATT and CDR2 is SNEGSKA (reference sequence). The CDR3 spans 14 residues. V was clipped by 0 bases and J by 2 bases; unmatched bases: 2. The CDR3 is CSARDQRGAYEQYF. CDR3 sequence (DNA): TGCAGTGCTAGAGATCAGCGGGGGGCCTACGAGCAGTACTTC.

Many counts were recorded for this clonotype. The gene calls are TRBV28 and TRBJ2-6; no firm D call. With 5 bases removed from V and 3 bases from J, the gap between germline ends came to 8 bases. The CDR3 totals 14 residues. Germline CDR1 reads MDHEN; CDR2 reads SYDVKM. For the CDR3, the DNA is TGTGCCAGCAGTGCGGTGAGTGGGGCCAACGTCCTGACTTTC. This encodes CASSAVSGANVLTF.

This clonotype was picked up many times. The CDR3 spells CASSWSPVSQETQYF. The DNA of the CDR3 is TGTGCCAGCAGCTGGAGTCCAGTCAGCCAAGAGACCCAGTACTTC. The rearrangement links TRBV6-1 to TRBJ2-5; D is undetermined. Germline loops: CDR1 MNHNS, CDR2 SASEGT. The CDR3 contains 15 residues. Trimming cost V 6 bases and J 1 base, with 15 bases left between them.

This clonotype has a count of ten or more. CDR3 amino acids: CASSRPGTNQPQHF. CDR3 bases: TGTGCCAGCAGCCGTCCAGGGACGAATCAGCCCCAGCATTTT. V usage is TRBV7-2 and J usage is TRBJ1-5, with D tentatively TRBD1 (5 bases). The germline V and J ends were trimmed by 5 bases and 4 bases, with 12 bases remaining between them. The CDR3 totals 14 residues. Looked up from germline, CDR1 is SGHTA and CDR2 is FQGNSA.

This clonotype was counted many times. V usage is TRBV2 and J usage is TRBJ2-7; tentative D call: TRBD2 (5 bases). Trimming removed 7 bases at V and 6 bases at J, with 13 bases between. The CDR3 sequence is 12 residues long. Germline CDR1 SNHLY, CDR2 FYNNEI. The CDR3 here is CASTRPRGEQYF. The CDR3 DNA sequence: TGTGCCAGCACACGTCCTCGGGGCGAGCAGTACTTC.

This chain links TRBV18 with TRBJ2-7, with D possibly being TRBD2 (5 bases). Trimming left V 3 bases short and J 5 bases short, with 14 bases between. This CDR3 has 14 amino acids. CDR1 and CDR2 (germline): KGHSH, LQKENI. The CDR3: CASSPGSSGNEQYF. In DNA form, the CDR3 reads TGTGCCAGCTCACCGGGGAGTTCCGGAAACGAGCAGTACTTC.

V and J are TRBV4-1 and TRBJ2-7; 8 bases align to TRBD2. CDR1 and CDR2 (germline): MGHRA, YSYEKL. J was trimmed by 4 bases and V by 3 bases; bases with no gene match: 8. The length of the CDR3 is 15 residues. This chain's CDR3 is CASSHGLASRYEQYF. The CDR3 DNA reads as TGCGCCAGCAGCCATGGACTAGCTTCACGGTACGAGCAGTACTTC.

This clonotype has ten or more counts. Here the CDR3 reads CSAIAGQETQYF. Written as DNA, the CDR3 is TGCAGTGCTATTGCGGGACAAGAGACCCAGTACTTC. The rearrangement links TRBV20-1 to TRBJ2-5; TRBD2 might be the D (6 bases). Germline loops: CDR1 DFQATT, CDR2 SNEGSKA (reference sequence). Trimming removed 4 bases from V and 2 bases from J, with 8 bases in between. This CDR3 region has 12 residues.

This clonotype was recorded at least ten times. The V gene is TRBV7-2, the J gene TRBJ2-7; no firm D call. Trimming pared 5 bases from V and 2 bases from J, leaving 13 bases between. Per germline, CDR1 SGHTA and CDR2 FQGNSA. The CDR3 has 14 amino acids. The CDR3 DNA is TGTGCCAGCAGCCCAGCGCGACTGGCCTACGAGCAGTACTTC. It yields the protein CASSPARLAYEQYF.

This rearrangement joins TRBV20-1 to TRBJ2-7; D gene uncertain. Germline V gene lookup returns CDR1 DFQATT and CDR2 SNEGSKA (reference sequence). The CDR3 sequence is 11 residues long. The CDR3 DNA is TGCAGCGTTTACTGGGACTACGAGCAGTACTTC. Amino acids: CSVYWDYEQYF.

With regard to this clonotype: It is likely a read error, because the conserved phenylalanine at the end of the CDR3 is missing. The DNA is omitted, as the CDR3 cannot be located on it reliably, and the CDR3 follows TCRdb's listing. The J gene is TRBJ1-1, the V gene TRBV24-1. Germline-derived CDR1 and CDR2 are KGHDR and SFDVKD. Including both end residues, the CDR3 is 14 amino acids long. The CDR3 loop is CATSDYSGIGSTFL.

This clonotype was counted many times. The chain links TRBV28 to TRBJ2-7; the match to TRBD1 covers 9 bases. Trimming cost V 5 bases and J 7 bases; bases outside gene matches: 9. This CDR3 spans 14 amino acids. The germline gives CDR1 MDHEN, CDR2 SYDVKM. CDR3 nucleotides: TGTGCCAGCAGTCACGGGACAGGGTCTTTTGAGCAGTACTTC. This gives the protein CASSHGTGSFEQYF.

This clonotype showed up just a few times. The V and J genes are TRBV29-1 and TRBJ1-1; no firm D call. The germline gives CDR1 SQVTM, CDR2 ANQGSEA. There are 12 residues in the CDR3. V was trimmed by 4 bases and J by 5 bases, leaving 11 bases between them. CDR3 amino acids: CSVASGETEAFF. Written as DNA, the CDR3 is TGCAGCGTTGCCTCGGGTGAGACTGAAGCTTTCTTT.

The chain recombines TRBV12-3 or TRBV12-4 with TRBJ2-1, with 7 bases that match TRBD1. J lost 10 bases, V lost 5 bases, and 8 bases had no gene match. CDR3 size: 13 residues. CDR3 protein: CASSRDSLREQFF. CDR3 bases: TGTGCCAGCAGTCGGGACAGTTTACGGGAGCAGTTCTTC.

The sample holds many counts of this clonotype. CDR3 DNA sequence: TGCGCCAGCAGCTTGGATATAGGGGGCACTGAAGCTTTCTTT. As protein: CASSLDIGGTEAFF. The chain joins TRBV5-1 to TRBJ1-1; TRBD1 is a possible D gene (6 bases). The CDR3 extends over 14 amino acids. CDR1 SGHRS and CDR2 YFSETQ come from the germline V gene. The ends were cut back, 0 bases at V and 4 bases at J, with 10 bases in the middle.

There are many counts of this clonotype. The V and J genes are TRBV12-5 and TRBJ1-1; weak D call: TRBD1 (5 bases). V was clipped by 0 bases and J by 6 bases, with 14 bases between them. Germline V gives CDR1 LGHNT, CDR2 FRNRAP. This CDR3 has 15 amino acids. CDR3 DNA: TGTGCTAGTGGTTTGGTAATCAGGGCAGGGCCTGAAGCTTTCTTT. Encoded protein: CASGLVIRAGPEAFF. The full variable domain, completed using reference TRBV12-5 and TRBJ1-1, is DARVTQTPRHKVTEMGQEVTMRCQPILGHNTVFWYRQTMMQGLELLAYFRNRAPLDDSGMPKDRFSAEMPDATLATLKIQPSEPRDSAVYFCASGLVIRAGPEAFFGQGTRLTVV.

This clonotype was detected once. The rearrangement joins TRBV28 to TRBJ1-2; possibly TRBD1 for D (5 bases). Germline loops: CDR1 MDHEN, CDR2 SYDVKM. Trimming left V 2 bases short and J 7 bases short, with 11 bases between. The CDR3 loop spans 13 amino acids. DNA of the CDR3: TGTGCCAGCAGTTTAGACCCTAGGGGTGGCTACACCTTC. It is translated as CASSLDPRGGYTF.

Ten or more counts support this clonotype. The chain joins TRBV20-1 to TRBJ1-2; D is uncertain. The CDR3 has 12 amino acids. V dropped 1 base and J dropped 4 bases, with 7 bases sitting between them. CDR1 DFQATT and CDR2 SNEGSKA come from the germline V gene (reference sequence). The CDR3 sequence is CSARVETYGYTF. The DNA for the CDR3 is TGCAGTGCTAGAGTGGAGACCTATGGCTACACCTTC.

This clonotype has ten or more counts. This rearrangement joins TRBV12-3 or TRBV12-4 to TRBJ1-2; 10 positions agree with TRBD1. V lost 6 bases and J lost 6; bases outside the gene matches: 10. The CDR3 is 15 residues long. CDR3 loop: CASRRTPGTGDGYTF. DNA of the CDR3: TGTGCCAGCAGGCGCACTCCCGGGACAGGGGATGGCTACACCTTC.

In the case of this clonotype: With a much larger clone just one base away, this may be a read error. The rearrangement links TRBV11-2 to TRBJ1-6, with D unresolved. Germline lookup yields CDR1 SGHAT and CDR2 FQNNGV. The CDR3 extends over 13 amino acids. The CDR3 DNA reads TGTGCCAGCAGCTTAAGTAGCGCTTCACCCCCCCACTTT. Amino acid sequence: CASSLSSASPPHF.

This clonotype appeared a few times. The CDR3: CASSQVRAPGNTIYF. The CDR3, as DNA: TGTGCCAGCAGCCAAGTGCGAGCCCCTGGAAACACCATATATTTT. This chain connects TRBV3-1 to TRBJ1-3; D is unclear. V lost 1 base, J lost 2 bases, and 9 bases lay in between. This CDR3 is built from 15 residues. The germline gives CDR1 LGHDT, CDR2 YNNKEL (reference sequence).